The TCR beta chain described here comes from a study of siplizumab effects on memory and regulatory T cells. As concerns this clone: Its cognate antigen is unknown.

General study findings and limits: Tracing alloreactive clones into unstimulated subsets worked for only a minor fraction of them. Significant reduction of alloreactive sequences traceable to unstimulated CD4+ memory cells was observed with siplizumab. Naive T cells seemed more diverse than memory cells; they also seemed major alloresponse contributors.

The data were produced by immunoSEQ multiplex PCR, yet TCRdb's version contains in-frame clones alone and is incomplete. The table records around 97,000 clones, roughly 94% of them present only once. Looked up from germline, CDR1 is MNHEY and CDR2 is SVGAGI. V was trimmed by 6 bases and J by 5 bases, leaving 7 bases between them. This CDR3 region has 11 residues. This TCR derives from a human donor in good health. The sequencing input was non-Treg CD4+ T cells sorted from blood. The chain recombines TRBV6-5 with TRBJ2-5; D not resolved. The CDR3 loop is CASRREETQYF. The CDR3 DNA follows: TGTGCCAGCAGGAGAGAGGAGACCCAGTACTTC.